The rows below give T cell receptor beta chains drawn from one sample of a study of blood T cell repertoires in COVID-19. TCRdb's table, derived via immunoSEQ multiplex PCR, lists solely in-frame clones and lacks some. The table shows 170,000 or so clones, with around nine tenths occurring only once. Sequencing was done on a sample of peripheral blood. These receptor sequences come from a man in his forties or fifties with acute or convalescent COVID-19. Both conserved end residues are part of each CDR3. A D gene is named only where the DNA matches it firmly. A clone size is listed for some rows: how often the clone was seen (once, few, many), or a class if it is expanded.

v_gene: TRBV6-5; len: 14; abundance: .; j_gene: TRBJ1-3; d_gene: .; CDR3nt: TGTGCCAGCAGCGAGCAGGGGTTAGGAAACACCATATATTTT; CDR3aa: CASSEQGLGNTIYF
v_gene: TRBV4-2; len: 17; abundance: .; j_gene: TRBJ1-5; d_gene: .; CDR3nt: TGTGCCAGCAGCCTTGAAACGCGGGGACCGGGGGAACAGCCCCAGCATTTT; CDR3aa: CASSLETRGPGEQPQHF
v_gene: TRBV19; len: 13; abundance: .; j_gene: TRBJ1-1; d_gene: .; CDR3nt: TGTGCCAGTAGTATATCTGGCACCACTGAAGCTTTCTTT; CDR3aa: CASSISGTTEAFF
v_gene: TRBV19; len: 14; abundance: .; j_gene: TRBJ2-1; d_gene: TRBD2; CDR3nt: TGTGCCAGTAAAACTTCTAGCGGGAGGACCGAGCAGTTCTTC; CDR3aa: CASKTSSGRTEQFF
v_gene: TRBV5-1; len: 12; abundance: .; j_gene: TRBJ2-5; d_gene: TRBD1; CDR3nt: TGCGCCAGCAATAGCAGGGGGGAGACCCAGTACTTC; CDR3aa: CASNSRGETQYF
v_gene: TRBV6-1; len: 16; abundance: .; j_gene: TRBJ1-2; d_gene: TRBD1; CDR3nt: TGTGCCAGCCGTGGGATAACAGGGGACGCACCCTATGGCTACACCTTC; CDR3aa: CASRGITGDAPYGYTF
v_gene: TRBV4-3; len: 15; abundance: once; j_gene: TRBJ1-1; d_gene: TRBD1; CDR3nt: TGCGCCAGCAGCCAAGACTCAGGGGGAAACACTGAAGCTTTCTTT; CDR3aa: CASSQDSGGNTEAFF
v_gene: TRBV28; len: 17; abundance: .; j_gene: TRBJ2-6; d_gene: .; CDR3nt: TGTGCCAGCAGTCTTGGGGCAGGTGGCTCTGGGGCCAACGTCCTGACTTTC; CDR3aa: CASSLGAGGSGANVLTF
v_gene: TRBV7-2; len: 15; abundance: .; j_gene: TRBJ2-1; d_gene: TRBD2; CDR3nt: TGTGCCAGCAGCCCCGGACTAGCGGGGTCCGGAGAGCAGTTCTTC; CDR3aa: CASSPGLAGSGEQFF
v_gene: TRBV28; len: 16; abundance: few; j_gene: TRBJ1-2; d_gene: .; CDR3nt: TGTGCCAGCAGTTTAAATACGGACAGCCAGCCCTATGGCTACACCTTC; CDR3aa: CASSLNTDSQPYGYTF
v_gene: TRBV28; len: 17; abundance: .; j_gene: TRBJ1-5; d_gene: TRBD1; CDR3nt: TGTGCCAGCAACCACAACAGGGGTTCTTATAGCAATCAGCCCCAGCATTTT; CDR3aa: CASNHNRGSYSNQPQHF
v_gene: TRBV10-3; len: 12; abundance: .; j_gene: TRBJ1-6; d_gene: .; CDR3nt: TGTGCCATCGGCAGGGAGGATTCACCCCTCCACTTT; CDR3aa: CAIGREDSPLHF
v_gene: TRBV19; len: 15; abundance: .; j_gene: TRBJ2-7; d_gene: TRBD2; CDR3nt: TGTGCCAGTAGTATCCGGACTAGCGGGAGCTACGAGCAGTACTTC; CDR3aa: CASSIRTSGSYEQYF
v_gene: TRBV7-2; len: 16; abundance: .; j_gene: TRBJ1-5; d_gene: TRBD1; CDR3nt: TGTGCCAGCAGCTTAACTCTGGACAGGAGCAATCAGCCCCAGCATTTT; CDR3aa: CASSLTLDRSNQPQHF
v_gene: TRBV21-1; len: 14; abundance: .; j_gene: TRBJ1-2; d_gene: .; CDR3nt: TGTGCCAGCAGCAAAGTTCGGGGAGACTATGGCTACACCTTC; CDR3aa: CASSKVRGDYGYTF
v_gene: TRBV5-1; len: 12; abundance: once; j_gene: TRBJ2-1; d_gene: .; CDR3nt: TGCGCCAGCAGCGCTACCTACAATGAGCAGTTCTTC; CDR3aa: CASSATYNEQFF
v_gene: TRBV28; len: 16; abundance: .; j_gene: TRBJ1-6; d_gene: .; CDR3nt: TGTGCCAGCAGTTCTCCCGCCGGGACACTACGGTCACCCCTCCACTTT; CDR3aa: CASSSPAGTLRSPLHF
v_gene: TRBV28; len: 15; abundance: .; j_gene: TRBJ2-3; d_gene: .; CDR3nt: TGTGCCAGCAGTTCCATAGCGGCCCCCACAGATACGCAGTATTTT; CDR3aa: CASSSIAAPTDTQYF
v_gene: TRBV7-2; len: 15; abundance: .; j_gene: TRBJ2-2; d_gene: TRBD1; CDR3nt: TGTGCCAGCGAATCCAGGGGGCAGGGTACCGGGGAGCTGTTTTTT; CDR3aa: CASESRGQGTGELFF
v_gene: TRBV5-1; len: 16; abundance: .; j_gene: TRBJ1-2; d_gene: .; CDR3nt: TGCGCCAGCAGCTTGGCCGATTATACAGATAACTATGGCTACACCTTC; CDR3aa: CASSLADYTDNYGYTF
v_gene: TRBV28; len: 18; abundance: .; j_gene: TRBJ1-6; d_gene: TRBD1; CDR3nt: TGTGCCAGCAGTTTAGGCGTTCGTAGGGGGCTTTTGGATTCACCCCTCCACTTT; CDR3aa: CASSLGVRRGLLDSPLHF
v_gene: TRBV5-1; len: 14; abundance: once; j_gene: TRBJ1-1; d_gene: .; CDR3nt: TGCGCCAGCAGTCCTGGTCAGGAGAACACTGAAGCTTTCTTT; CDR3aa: CASSPGQENTEAFF
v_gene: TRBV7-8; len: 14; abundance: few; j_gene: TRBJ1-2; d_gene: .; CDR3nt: TGTGCCAGCAGCTTAGTGCGCGTGGGCTCTGGCTACACCTTC; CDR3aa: CASSLVRVGSGYTF
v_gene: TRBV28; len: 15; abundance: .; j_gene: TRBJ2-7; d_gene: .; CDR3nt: TGTGCCAGCAGTTTACCTACTGGGGGGGGCTGGGAGCAGTACTTC; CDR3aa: CASSLPTGGGWEQYF
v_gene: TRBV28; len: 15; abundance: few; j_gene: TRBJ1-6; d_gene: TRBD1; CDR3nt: TGTGCCAGCAGTTTATGGGACAGGGGGCGGTCACCCCTCCACTTT; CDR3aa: CASSLWDRGRSPLHF
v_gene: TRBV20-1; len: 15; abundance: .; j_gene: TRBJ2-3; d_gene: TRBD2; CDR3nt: TGCAGTGCTAGTTGGGTAGCGGGGGATCCGAATACGCAGTATTTT; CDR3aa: CSASWVAGDPNTQYF
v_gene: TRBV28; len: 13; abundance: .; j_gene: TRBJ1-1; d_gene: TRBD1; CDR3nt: TGTGCCAGCCTCATGGGACAGCACACTGAAGCTTTCTTT; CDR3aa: CASLMGQHTEAFF
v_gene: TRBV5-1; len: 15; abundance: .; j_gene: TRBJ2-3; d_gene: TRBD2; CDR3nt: TGCGCCAGCAGCTCCGGGACTAGCGGCACAGATACGCAGTATTTT; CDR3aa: CASSSGTSGTDTQYF